This paragraph covers one T cell receptor (beta chain) sequence. This sample was included in a study of blood T cell repertoires in COVID-19. Here immunoSEQ multiplex PCR was the method, and the copy in TCRdb shows in-frame clones only, minus some. This sample has 250,000 to 300,000 clones, with approximately 85% found just once. V was clipped by 5 bases and J by 4 bases; unmatched bases: 5. Germline V gene data show CDR1 as SEHNR and CDR2 as FQNEAQ (reference sequence). The CDR3 covers 15 residues. The sequenced sample was peripheral blood. The sequence was collected from a woman aged 65 to 85 with acute or convalescent COVID-19. J is TRBJ2-2 and V is TRBV7-9; 9 nucleotides match TRBD2. In DNA form, the CDR3 reads TGTGCCAGCAGCAAGGGACTAGCAGGCACCGGGGAGCTGTTTTTT. Protein sequence: CASSKGLAGTGELFF. The full variable domain, rest sourced from reference TRBV7-9 and TRBJ2-2, is DTGVSQNPRHKITKRGQNVTFRCDPISEHNRLYWYRQTLGQGPEFLTYFQNEAQLEKSRLLSDRFSAERPKGSFSTLEIQRTEQGDSAMYLCASSKGLAGTGELFFGEGSRLTVL.